This T cell receptor (beta chain) was sequenced during a study of blood T cell repertoires in COVID-19. Overall study context: The United States, Italy and Spain were the sources of the acute and convalescent COVID-19 samples.

CDR1 and CDR2 from the germline V gene are GTSNPN and SVGIG (reference sequence). V dropped 7 bases and J dropped 0; count of bases not matched to a gene: 5. CDR3 length equals 13 residues. Participants' own reports of clinical history determined their cohort assignment. Sequencing was performed with immunoSEQ multiplex PCR; in TCRdb, only in-frame clones are kept and a portion is missing. The table includes under 200,000 clones, over 75% detected once. Sequencing was carried out using PBMCs or T cells enriched from blood (not recorded which). This clonotype was sampled from a man aged 50-59 years who had recovered from COVID-19. The J gene is TRBJ1-1, the V gene TRBV30; TRBD1 matches at 7 bases. This chain's CDR3 is CASRGPLNTEAFF. CDR3 nucleotides: TGTGCCTCAAGGGGGCCGCTGAACACTGAAGCTTTCTTT.